Listed here are 17 T cell receptor beta chains from one sample, sequenced in a study of OX40 agonist ivuxolimab in advanced cancers. Profiled with immunoSEQ multiplex PCR; TCRdb holds only in-frame clones, not every one. In the table there are roughly 80,000 clones, around nine tenths of which are singletons. Sequenced material: CD4+ or CD8+ T cells sorted from blood, taken in a trial of the OX40 agonist ivuxolimab. These TCRs come from an adult with an advanced solid tumor such as melanoma, head and neck, liver or kidney cancer.

V and J are TRBV19 and TRBJ2-1; 10 bases line up with TRBD2. Germline trimming cut 6 bases from V and 0 bases from J; bases unmatched to any gene: 8. In germline, CDR1 is LNHDA, CDR2 SQIVND (reference sequence). CDR3 size: 17 residues. CDR3 sequence: CASRPTSGFLSYNEQFF. The CDR3 DNA sequence: TGTGCCAGTAGACCGACTAGCGGGTTCCTCTCCTACAATGAGCAGTTCTTC. Complete variable domain (other parts from reference TRBV19 and TRBJ2-1): DGGITQSPKYLFRKEGQNVTLSCEQNLNHDAMYWYRQDPGQGLRLIYYSQIVNDFQKGDIAEGYSVSREKKESFPLTVTSAQKNPTAFYLCASRPTSGFLSYNEQFFGPGTRLTVL.

V is TRBV19 and J is TRBJ2-1; D is uncertain. From germline, CDR1 is LNHDA and CDR2 SQIVND (reference sequence). The CDR3 is 13 amino acids. Trimming cost V 3 bases and J 4 bases, with 7 bases left between them. This CDR3 is CASSISTYNEQFF. CDR3 in DNA: TGTGCCAGTAGTATCTCGACGTACAATGAGCAGTTCTTC.

The chain is built from TRBV2 and TRBJ1-5; the D gene is possibly TRBD1 (6 bases). The V end was cut by 4 bases, the J end by 6 bases, with 13 bases between. Per germline, CDR1 SNHLY and CDR2 FYNNEI. This CDR3 has 14 residues. CDR3 DNA sequence: TGTGCCAGCAGTGTCGACAGGTCTGGTCAGCCCCAGCATTTT. This sequence encodes CASSVDRSGQPQHF.

This chain links TRBV28 with TRBJ2-1; TRBD1 agrees at 10 bases. Germline loops: CDR1 MDHEN, CDR2 SYDVKM. This CDR3 region has 16 residues. V shed 4 bases, J shed 12 bases, and the junction held 15 bases outside the gene matches. The CDR3 region is CASSSGTGASYFVQFF. DNA of the CDR3: TGTGCCAGCAGTTCTGGGACAGGGGCGTCATACTTTGTGCAGTTCTTC.

V gene TRBV7-8 combines with J gene TRBJ2-2; D unclear. V dropped 1 base and J dropped 1 base, with 4 bases sitting between them. CDR3 size: 14 residues. Per the germline V gene, CDR1 is SGHVS and CDR2 is FQNEAQ. Here the CDR3 DNA reads TGTGCCAGCAGCTTAGTTGGGAACACCGGGGAGCTGTTTTTT. It codes for CASSLVGNTGELFF.

V usage is TRBV5-6 and J usage is TRBJ2-5; 10 bases line up with TRBD2. V shed 3 bases and J 4 bases; nucleotides not matched to a gene: 3. In germline, CDR1 is SGHDT, CDR2 YYEEEE. CDR3 size: 14 residues. The CDR3: CASSSSGSGETQYF. The CDR3 region has the DNA TGTGCCAGCAGCTCTAGCGGGAGCGGAGAGACCCAGTACTTC.

This sequence joins TRBV5-1 and TRBJ1-1, with TRBD1 as a possible D gene (5 bases). Trimming left V 4 bases short and J 1 base short, with 8 bases between. The CDR3 length is 13 residues. The germline V gene has CDR1 SGHRS and CDR2 YFSETQ. The CDR3 here is CASSGQGNTEAFF. The DNA of the CDR3 is TGCGCCAGCAGCGGCCAGGGGAACACTGAAGCTTTCTTT.

The chain combines TRBV9 with TRBJ2-6, with D unresolved. Germline CDR1 is SGDLS and CDR2 is YYNGEE. The ends were cut back, 5 bases at V and 1 base at J, with 10 bases in the middle. This CDR3 is 15 amino acids long. Here the CDR3 reads CASRSPVSGANVLTF. The DNA for the CDR3 is TGTGCCAGCAGGTCTCCAGTTTCTGGGGCCAACGTCCTGACTTTC.

V and J are TRBV6-1 and TRBJ1-1, with TRBD1 matching over 10 bases. CDR1 is MNHNS, CDR2 SASEGT, per germline. J gave up 3 bases and V 6 bases, and 7 bases lay outside the gene matches. This CDR3 region has 15 residues. In DNA, the CDR3 is TGTGCCAGCAGGGCGGGACAGGGGTTGCACACTGAAGCTTTCTTT. Translating it yields CASRAGQGLHTEAFF.

The chain has TRBV11-3 and TRBJ2-5; D is tentatively TRBD1 or TRBD2 (7 bases each). The germline V gene has CDR1 SGHNT and CDR2 YENEEA. There are 15 residues in the CDR3. The V and J ends lost 7 bases and 5 bases respectively, with 20 bases between them. CDR3 sequence: CASTRSGGAGETQYF. The CDR3 nucleotides read TGTGCCAGCACCAGATCAGGGGGAGCGGGGGAGACCCAGTACTTC.

The chain uses TRBV7-2 and TRBJ1-5; D uncertain. The CDR3 contains 13 residues. V dropped 2 bases and J dropped 5 bases, with 7 bases sitting between them. Germline assignment: CDR1 SGHTA and CDR2 FQGNSA. CDR3 bases: TGTGCCAGCAGCTTAAATTTCGATCAGCCCCAGCATTTT. This encodes CASSLNFDQPQHF.

The chain joins TRBV9 to TRBJ1-1; TRBD1 aligns across 9 bases. Looked up from germline, CDR1 is SGDLS and CDR2 is YYNGEE. The CDR3 has 13 residues. The V gene end was trimmed by 2 bases and the J gene end by 9 bases; junction bases not matched to a gene: 5. The CDR3 reads CASSVDRGRKAFF. In DNA, the CDR3 is TGTGCCAGCAGCGTCGACAGGGGGAGAAAAGCTTTCTTT.

The chain carries TRBV6-1 and TRBJ2-1, with unresolved D. The length of the CDR3 is 13 residues. Trimming removed 6 bases at V and 8 bases at J, with 14 bases between. Looked up from germline, CDR1 is MNHNS and CDR2 is SASEGT. CDR3 sequence: CASRKSGVDEQFF. The DNA for the CDR3 is TGTGCCAGCAGAAAAAGTGGTGTGGATGAGCAGTTCTTC.

CDR3 protein: CASSPSLYNEQFF. In nucleotides, the CDR3 is TGTGCCAGCAGTCCCTCCCTTTACAATGAGCAGTTCTTC. This chain links TRBV6-5 with TRBJ2-1, with D uncertain. The CDR3 loop spans 13 amino acids. The germline V gene has CDR1 MNHEY and CDR2 SVGAGI. V shed 5 bases and J shed 4 bases, with 9 bases lying between them.

This clone was seen only once. The chain links TRBV25-1 to TRBJ2-6; D might be TRBD1 (6 bases). The CDR3 has 13 amino acids. Germline CDR1 is MGHDK and CDR2 is SYGVNS. Trimming took off 7 bases at V and 2 bases at J, with 6 bases between the two ends. The CDR3 DNA sequence: TGTGCCAGCACAGGGGCTGGGGCCAACGTCCTGACTTTC. This codes for CASTGAGANVLTF.

This rearrangement joins TRBV2 to TRBJ1-1; 10 bases map to TRBD1. Germline-derived CDR1 and CDR2 are SNHLY and FYNNEI. The CDR3 runs to 16 residues. V lost 9 bases and J lost 4; bases outside the gene matches: 14. CDR3 DNA sequence: TGTGCCAGTAATGGTGGGACAGGGGATCCCGGCACTGAAGCTTTCTTT. This gives the protein CASNGGTGDPGTEAFF.

This chain joins TRBV19 and TRBJ2-1; a possible D gene is TRBD2 (5 bases). V was trimmed by 5 bases and J by 2 bases, leaving 13 bases between them. The length of the CDR3 is 15 residues. The germline V gene encodes CDR1 LNHDA and CDR2 SQIVND (reference sequence). CDR3 sequence reads: CASSRRVGAYNEQFF. The CDR3 DNA is TGTGCCAGTAGTCGACGCGTGGGAGCCTACAATGAGCAGTTCTTC.